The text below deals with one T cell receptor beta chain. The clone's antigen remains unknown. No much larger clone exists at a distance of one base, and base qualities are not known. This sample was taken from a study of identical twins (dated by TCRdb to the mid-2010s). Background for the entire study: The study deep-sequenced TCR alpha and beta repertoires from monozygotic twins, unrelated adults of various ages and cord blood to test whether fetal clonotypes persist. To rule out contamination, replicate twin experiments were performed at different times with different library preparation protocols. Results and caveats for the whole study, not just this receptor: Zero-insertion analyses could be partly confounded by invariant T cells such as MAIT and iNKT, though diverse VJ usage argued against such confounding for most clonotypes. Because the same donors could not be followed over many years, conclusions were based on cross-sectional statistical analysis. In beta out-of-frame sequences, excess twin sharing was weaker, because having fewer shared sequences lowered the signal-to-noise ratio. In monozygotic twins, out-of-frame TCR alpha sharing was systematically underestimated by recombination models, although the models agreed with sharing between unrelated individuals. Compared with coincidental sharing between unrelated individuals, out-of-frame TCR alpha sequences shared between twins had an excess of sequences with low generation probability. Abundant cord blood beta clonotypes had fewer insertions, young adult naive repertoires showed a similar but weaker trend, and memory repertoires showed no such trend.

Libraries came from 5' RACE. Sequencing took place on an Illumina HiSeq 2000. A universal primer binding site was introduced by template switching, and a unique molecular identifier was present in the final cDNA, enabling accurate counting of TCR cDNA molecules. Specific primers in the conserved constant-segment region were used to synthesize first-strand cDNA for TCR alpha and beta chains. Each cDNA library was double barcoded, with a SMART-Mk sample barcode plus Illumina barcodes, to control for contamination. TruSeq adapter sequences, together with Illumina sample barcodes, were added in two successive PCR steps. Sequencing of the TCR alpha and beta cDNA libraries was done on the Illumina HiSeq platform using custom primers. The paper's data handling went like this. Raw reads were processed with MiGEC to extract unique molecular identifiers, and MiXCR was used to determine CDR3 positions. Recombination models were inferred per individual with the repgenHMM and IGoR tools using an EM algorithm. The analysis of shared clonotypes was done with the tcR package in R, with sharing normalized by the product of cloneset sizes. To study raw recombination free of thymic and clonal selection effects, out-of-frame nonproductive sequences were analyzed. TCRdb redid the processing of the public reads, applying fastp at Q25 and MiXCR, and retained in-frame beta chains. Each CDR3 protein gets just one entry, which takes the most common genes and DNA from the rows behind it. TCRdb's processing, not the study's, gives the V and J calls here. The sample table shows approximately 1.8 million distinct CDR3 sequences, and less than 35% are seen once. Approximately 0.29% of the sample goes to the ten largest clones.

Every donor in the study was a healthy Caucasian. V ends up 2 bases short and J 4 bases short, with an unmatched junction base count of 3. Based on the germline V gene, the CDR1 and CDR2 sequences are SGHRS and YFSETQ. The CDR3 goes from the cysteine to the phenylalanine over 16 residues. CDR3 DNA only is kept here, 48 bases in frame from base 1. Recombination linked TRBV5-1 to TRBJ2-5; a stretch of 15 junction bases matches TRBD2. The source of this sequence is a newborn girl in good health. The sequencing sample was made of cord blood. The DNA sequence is TGCGCCAGCAGCTTCGGACTAGCGGGAGGGCCAGAGACCCAGTACTTC. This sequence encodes CASSFGLAGGPETQYF. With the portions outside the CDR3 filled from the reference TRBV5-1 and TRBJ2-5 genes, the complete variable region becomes KAGVTQTPRYLIKTRGQQVTLSCSPISGHRSVSWYQQTPGQGLQFLFEYFSETQRNKGNFPGRFSGRQFSNSRSEMNVSTLELGDSALYLCASSFGLAGGPETQYFGPGTRLLVL.